Listed below are T cell receptor beta chains from one sample, sequenced in a study of cytomegalovirus exposure and HLA in healthy donors. The table came from immunoSEQ multiplex PCR; TCRdb's copy has only in-frame clones and leaves some out. The sample records about 190,000 clones, around 87% being singletons. Specimen: PBMCs. The source of these receptors is a boy aged 2-9 years in good health and CMV-seronegative. Each CDR3 is given with its conserved first and last residue. The order of the fields is D gene, clone size, J gene, V gene, CDR3 protein, CDR3 DNA. The D gene is left open where the match is weak. Rows may omit the clone size; those that give it use once, few, many or a size class.

TRBD1 | . | TRBJ1-2 | TRBV2 | CASRGTGWDPDYGYTF | TGTGCCAGCAGAGGGACAGGGTGGGACCCTGACTATGGCTACACCTTC
. | once | TRBJ1-2 | TRBV29-1 | CSVGTGDGYTF | TGCAGCGTTGGGACGGGGGATGGCTACACCTTC
TRBD1 | once | TRBJ1-3 | TRBV7-2 | CASSSQGAGGNTIYF | TGTGCCAGCAGCTCACAGGGGGCCGGTGGAAACACCATATATTTT
TRBD1 | . | TRBJ2-1 | TRBV7-3 | CASSPTDRGLDNEQFF | TGTGCCAGCAGCCCCACCGACAGGGGGCTAGACAATGAGCAGTTCTTC
TRBD2 | . | TRBJ2-7 | TRBV7-2 | CASSLYGGGQYF | TGTGCCAGCAGCTTATACGGGGGGGGGCAGTACTTC
TRBD1 | . | TRBJ1-1 | TRBV5-1 | CASRGDAGGTEAFF | TGCGCCAGCAGGGGGGACGCAGGGGGCACTGAAGCTTTCTTT
. | few | TRBJ2-3 | TRBV6-1 | CASYLENTQYF | TGTGCCAGCTATCTTGAGAACACGCAGTATTTT
. | . | TRBJ2-1 | TRBV5-1 | CASSLPSSYNEQFF | TGCGCCAGCAGCTTGCCGAGCTCCTACAATGAGCAGTTCTTC
. | . | TRBJ1-1 | TRBV29-1 | CSGLAFGEAFF | TGCAGCGGACTAGCGTTTGGTGAAGCTTTCTTT
. | . | TRBJ1-4 | TRBV5-1 | CASSLAGVGEKLFF | TGCGCCAGCAGCTTGGCCGGGGTAGGTGAAAAACTGTTTTTT
TRBD2 | . | TRBJ2-4 | TRBV2 | CASSDLAGGKTF | TGTGCCAGCAGTGACTTAGCGGGAGGGAAGACCTTC
. | . | TRBJ2-7 | TRBV28 | CASSLTGTYEQYF | TGTGCCAGCAGCTTAACAGGGACCTACGAGCAGTACTTC
TRBD1 | . | TRBJ2-3 | TRBV2 | CGGGPPDTQYF | TGTGGAGGGGGCCCCCCAGATACGCAGTATTTT
TRBD1 | . | TRBJ1-2 | TRBV5-4 | CASSLGGLDRGSYGYTF | TGTGCCAGCAGCTTAGGGGGATTGGACAGGGGTTCCTATGGCTACACCTTC
TRBD1 | . | TRBJ2-7 | TRBV30 | CAWSGGQGSEQYF | TGTGCCTGGAGTGGGGGACAGGGATCCGAGCAGTACTTC
. | . | TRBJ2-5 | TRBV10-1 | CASSESAGWEETQYF | TGCGCCAGCAGTGAGTCCGCGGGATGGGAGGAGACCCAGTACTTC
TRBD2 | . | TRBJ2-7 | TRBV5-1 | CASSSGLVQLPYEQYF | TGCGCCAGCAGCTCCGGACTAGTTCAGTTACCCTACGAGCAGTACTTC
TRBD2 | . | TRBJ2-5 | TRBV14 | CASSKGLAGAETQYF | TGTGCCAGCTCCAAAGGACTAGCGGGAGCCGAGACCCAGTACTTC
. | . | TRBJ1-4 | TRBV5-6 | CASCDTKGENEKLFF | TGTGCCAGCTGCGACACCAAAGGCGAAAATGAAAAACTGTTTTTT
TRBD1 | . | TRBJ1-2 | TRBV18 | CASSPPGQDGKGYTF | TGTGCCAGCTCACCCCCCGGACAGGATGGGAAAGGCTACACCTTC
. | . | TRBJ1-1 | TRBV25-1 | CASSEWAGDVAEAFF | TGTGCCAGCAGTGAATGGGCAGGGGATGTCGCTGAAGCTTTCTTT
. | . | TRBJ1-2 | TRBV30 | CAWSEGTLDYYGYTF | TGTGCCTGGAGTGAAGGAACACTCGACTACTATGGCTACACCTTC
. | . | TRBJ2-2 | TRBV18 | CASSSLVDSNTGELFF | TGTGCCAGCTCATCCCTAGTAGACAGTAACACCGGGGAGCTGTTTTTT
TRBD1 | . | TRBJ1-2 | TRBV7-9 | CASSLALSGQELYGYTF | TGTGCCAGCAGCTTAGCCCTTTCGGGACAGGAGTTGTACGGCTACACCTTC
TRBD1 | . | TRBJ1-4 | TRBV28 | CASSPLGGFNEKLFF | TGTGCCAGCAGCCCTCTAGGGGGCTTCAATGAAAAACTGTTTTTT
TRBD1 | . | TRBJ2-3 | TRBV6-5 | CASSYRTGEDTQYF | TGTGCCAGCAGTTACCGGACAGGGGAAGATACGCAGTATTTT
TRBD1 | . | TRBJ1-2 | TRBV4-1 | CASSQPRQGPNYGYTF | TGCGCCAGCAGCCAACCGCGACAGGGCCCAAACTATGGCTACACCTTC
. | . | TRBJ2-3 | TRBV6-5 | CASSYKGTDTQYF | TGTGCCAGCAGTTACAAGGGGACAGATACGCAGTATTTT
. | . | TRBJ1-2 | TRBV20-1 | CSARLGYTF | TGCAGTGCTAGACTTGGCTACACCTTC
. | . | TRBJ1-1 | TRBV19 | CASSPPGASYEAFF | TGTGCCAGTAGTCCCCCCGGAGCTTCTTATGAAGCTTTCTTT
TRBD2 | . | TRBJ2-2 | TRBV28 | CASSRRGGFEGLTQYTGELFF | TGTGCCAGCAGTCGTCGCGGGGGTTTTGAGGGCCTAACCCAATACACCGGGGAGCTGTTTTTT
TRBD1 | . | TRBJ2-7 | TRBV27 | CASSKDRSSYEQYF | TGTGCCAGCAGTAAGGACAGGTCTTCTTACGAGCAGTACTTC
. | . | TRBJ2-3 | TRBV7-8 | CASIASPISTDTQYF | TGTGCCAGCATCGCGTCCCCTATTAGCACAGATACGCAGTATTTT
. | . | TRBJ1-3 | TRBV5-1 | CASSYEGVPGNTIYF | TGCGCCAGCAGCTATGAAGGGGTCCCCGGAAACACCATATATTTT
. | once | TRBJ2-1 | TRBV2 | CASSGHYNEQFF | TGTGCCAGCAGTGGACATTACAATGAGCAGTTCTTC